The rows below give T cell receptor beta chains drawn from one sample of a study of blood T cell repertoires in COVID-19. Clones were read by immunoSEQ multiplex PCR, and TCRdb kept only the in-frame ones, dropping some. Of about 98,000 clones in the sample, 81% were seen once. What was sequenced was peripheral blood. These receptors all come from a woman of 80 years or more with acute or convalescent COVID-19. Both conserved end residues are part of each CDR3. The order of the fields is J gene, D gene, V gene, clone size, CDR3 protein, CDR3 DNA. D genes are given only for firm matches. Not all rows give a size; the values are once, few, many and, for expanded clones, a class.

J gene: TRBJ1-4; D gene: .; V gene: TRBV5-5; clone size: .; CDR3 protein: CASRVGVNEKLFF; CDR3 DNA: TGTGCCAGCAGAGTAGGAGTCAATGAAAAACTGTTTTTT
J gene: TRBJ1-6; D gene: TRBD1; V gene: TRBV6-5; clone size: once; CDR3 protein: CASSYTTGEDSPLHF; CDR3 DNA: TGTGCCAGCAGTTACACGACAGGGGAAGACTCACCCCTCCACTTT
J gene: TRBJ1-2; D gene: .; V gene: TRBV2; clone size: .; CDR3 protein: CASSEILPQAPYGYTF; CDR3 DNA: TGTGCCAGCAGTGAGATTTTACCACAGGCCCCCTATGGCTACACCTTC
J gene: TRBJ2-2; D gene: .; V gene: TRBV5-1; clone size: .; CDR3 protein: CASSHDSSNTGELFF; CDR3 DNA: TGCGCCAGCAGCCACGACAGCTCGAACACCGGGGAGCTGTTTTTT
J gene: TRBJ2-3; D gene: TRBD2; V gene: TRBV4-1; clone size: .; CDR3 protein: CASSQALLAGGVADTQYF; CDR3 DNA: TGCGCCAGCAGCCAAGCCTTACTAGCGGGGGGCGTGGCAGATACGCAGTATTTT
J gene: TRBJ1-5; D gene: TRBD1; V gene: TRBV2; clone size: .; CDR3 protein: CASRGTGANQPQHF; CDR3 DNA: TGTGCCAGCAGGGGGACAGGAGCTAATCAGCCCCAGCATTTT
J gene: TRBJ2-1; D gene: TRBD2; V gene: TRBV7-3; clone size: few; CDR3 protein: CASSFGGMADNEQFF; CDR3 DNA: TGTGCCAGCAGCTTCGGGGGGATGGCTGACAATGAGCAGTTCTTC
J gene: TRBJ1-2; D gene: .; V gene: TRBV28; clone size: .; CDR3 protein: CASSFEAGYYGYTF; CDR3 DNA: TGTGCCAGCAGTTTCGAGGCAGGGTACTATGGCTACACCTTC
J gene: TRBJ1-1; D gene: .; V gene: TRBV5-4; clone size: .; CDR3 protein: CASSPTGDTEAFF; CDR3 DNA: TGTGCCAGCAGCCCTACAGGAGACACTGAAGCTTTCTTT
J gene: TRBJ1-1; D gene: .; V gene: TRBV7-2; clone size: .; CDR3 protein: CASSAGGGVTEAFF; CDR3 DNA: TGTGCCAGCAGCGCCGGTGGGGGGGTCACTGAAGCTTTCTTT
J gene: TRBJ1-6; D gene: .; V gene: TRBV30; clone size: .; CDR3 protein: CAWNRDSYQVSPLHF; CDR3 DNA: TGTGCCTGGAACCGGGACTCCTACCAAGTATCACCCCTCCACTTT
J gene: TRBJ2-7; D gene: TRBD1; V gene: TRBV7-2; clone size: .; CDR3 protein: CASSLRQGYEQYF; CDR3 DNA: TGTGCCAGCAGCTTACGACAGGGATACGAGCAGTACTTC
J gene: TRBJ1-2; D gene: .; V gene: TRBV10-2; clone size: .; CDR3 protein: CASSDLRFFNYGYTF; CDR3 DNA: TGCGCCAGCAGTGATCTCAGGTTTTTCAATTATGGCTACACCTTC
J gene: TRBJ1-2; D gene: .; V gene: TRBV6-5; clone size: once; CDR3 protein: CASSYADSSNYGYTF; CDR3 DNA: TGTGCCAGCAGTTACGCGGACAGCTCTAACTATGGCTACACCTTC
J gene: TRBJ1-1; D gene: .; V gene: TRBV2; clone size: .; CDR3 protein: CASSVSRAEAFF; CDR3 DNA: TGTGCCAGCAGTGTGAGCAGGGCCGAAGCTTTCTTT
J gene: TRBJ2-1; D gene: TRBD2; V gene: TRBV27; clone size: .; CDR3 protein: CASSLGTRDPTEQFF; CDR3 DNA: TGTGCCAGCAGTTTAGGGACTAGAGACCCTACTGAGCAGTTCTTC
J gene: TRBJ1-3; D gene: .; V gene: TRBV3-1/TRBV3-2; clone size: .; CDR3 protein: CASSQDVLSLSGAGNTIYF; CDR3 DNA: TGTGCCAGCAGCCAAGATGTATTGTCCTTGTCGGGAGCGGGCAACACCATATATTTT
J gene: TRBJ1-4; D gene: TRBD1; V gene: TRBV19; clone size: .; CDR3 protein: CASSPGDRGGEKLFF; CDR3 DNA: TGTGCCAGTAGCCCCGGGGACAGGGGAGGCGAAAAACTGTTTTTT
J gene: TRBJ1-2; D gene: .; V gene: TRBV19; clone size: .; CDR3 protein: CASSADRNHGYTF; CDR3 DNA: TGTGCCAGTAGTGCCGACAGGAACCATGGCTACACCTTC
J gene: TRBJ1-2; D gene: .; V gene: TRBV6-1; clone size: once; CDR3 protein: CASSEMGARAYGYTF; CDR3 DNA: TGTGCCAGCAGTGAGATGGGGGCTCGGGCCTATGGCTACACCTTC
J gene: TRBJ1-1; D gene: .; V gene: TRBV10-3; clone size: .; CDR3 protein: CAISEPRNTEAFF; CDR3 DNA: TGTGCCATCAGTGAGCCGAGGAACACTGAAGCTTTCTTT
J gene: TRBJ1-1; D gene: .; V gene: TRBV15; clone size: .; CDR3 protein: CATSRVVAATEAFF; CDR3 DNA: TGTGCCACCAGCAGAGTTGTTGCGGCCACTGAAGCTTTCTTT
J gene: TRBJ2-5; D gene: .; V gene: TRBV5-6; clone size: .; CDR3 protein: CASSSGETQYF; CDR3 DNA: TGTGCCAGCAGCTCCGGGGAGACCCAGTACTTC
J gene: TRBJ1-5; D gene: .; V gene: TRBV7-6; clone size: few; CDR3 protein: CASSPVGPSNQPQHF; CDR3 DNA: TGTGCCAGCAGCCCAGTGGGCCCCTCGAATCAGCCCCAGCATTTT